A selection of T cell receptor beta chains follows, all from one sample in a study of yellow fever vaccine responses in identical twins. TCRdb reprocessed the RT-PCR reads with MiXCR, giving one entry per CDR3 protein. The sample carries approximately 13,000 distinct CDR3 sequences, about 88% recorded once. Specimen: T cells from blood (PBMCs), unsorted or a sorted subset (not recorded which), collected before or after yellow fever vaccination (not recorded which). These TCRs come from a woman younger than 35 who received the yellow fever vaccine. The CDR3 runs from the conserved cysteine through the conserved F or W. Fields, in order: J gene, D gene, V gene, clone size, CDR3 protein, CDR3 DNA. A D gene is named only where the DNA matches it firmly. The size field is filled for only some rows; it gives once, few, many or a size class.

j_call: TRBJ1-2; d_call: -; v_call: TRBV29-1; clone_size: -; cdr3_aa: CSVEGSARIYGYTF; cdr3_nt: TGCAGCGTTGAGGGCTCGGCGAGGATCTATGGCTACACCTTC
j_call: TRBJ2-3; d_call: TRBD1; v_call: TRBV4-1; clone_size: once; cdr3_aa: CASSQDRGRTDTQYF; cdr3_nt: TGCGCCAGCAGCCAAGACAGGGGGCGCACAGATACGCAGTATTTT
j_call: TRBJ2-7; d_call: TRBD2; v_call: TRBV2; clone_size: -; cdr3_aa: CASSISGSGYEQYF; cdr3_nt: TGTGCCAGCAGCATAAGCGGGAGCGGCTACGAGCAGTACTTC
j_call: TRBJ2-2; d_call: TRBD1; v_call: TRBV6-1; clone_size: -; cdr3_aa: CASGTGQTGELFF; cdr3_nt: TGTGCCAGCGGGACAGGGCAAACCGGGGAGCTGTTTTTT
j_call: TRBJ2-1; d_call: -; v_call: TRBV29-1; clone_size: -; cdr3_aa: CSVLRASHNNEQFF; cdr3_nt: TGCAGCGTTCTCCGAGCGTCCCACAACAATGAGCAGTTCTTC
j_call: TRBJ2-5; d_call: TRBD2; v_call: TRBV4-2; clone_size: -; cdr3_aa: CASSQDRVAGGGETQYF; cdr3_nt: TGTGCCAGCAGCCAAGATCGGGTAGCGGGGGGTGGGGAGACCCAGTACTTC
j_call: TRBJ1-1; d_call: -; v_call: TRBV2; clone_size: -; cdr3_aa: CASSEVNTEAFF; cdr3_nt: TGTGCCAGCAGTGAAGTTAACACTGAAGCTTTCTTT
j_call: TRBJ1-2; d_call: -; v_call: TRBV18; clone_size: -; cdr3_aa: CASSLSEAYGYTF; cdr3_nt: TGTGCCAGCTCATTATCGGAGGCCTATGGCTACACCTTC
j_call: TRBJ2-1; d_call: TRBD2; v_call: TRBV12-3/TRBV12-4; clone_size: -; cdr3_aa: CASSLSGRQVEQFF; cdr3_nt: TGTGCCAGCAGTTTGAGCGGGAGACAGGTTGAGCAGTTCTTC
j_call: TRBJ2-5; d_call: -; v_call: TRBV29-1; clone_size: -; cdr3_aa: CSVGVGQETQYF; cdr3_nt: TGCAGCGTTGGTGTAGGACAAGAGACCCAGTACTTC
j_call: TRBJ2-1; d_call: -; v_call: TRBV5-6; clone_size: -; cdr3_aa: CASSLVRESYNEQFF; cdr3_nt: TGTGCCAGCAGCTTGGTTCGGGAATCCTACAATGAGCAGTTCTTC
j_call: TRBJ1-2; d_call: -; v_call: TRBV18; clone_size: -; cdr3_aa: CASSPPRINGYTF; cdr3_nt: TGTGCCAGCTCACCACCGAGGATAAATGGCTACACCTTC
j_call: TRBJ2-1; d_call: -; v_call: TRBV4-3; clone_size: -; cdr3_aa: CASSQLPGPSSYNEQFF; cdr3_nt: TGCGCCAGCAGCCAGCTCCCGGGACCCAGCTCCTACAATGAGCAGTTCTTC
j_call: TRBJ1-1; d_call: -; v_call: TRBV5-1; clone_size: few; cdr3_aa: CASSLAVRDTEAFF; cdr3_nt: TGCGCCAGCAGCTTGGCCGTGAGGGACACTGAAGCTTTCTTT
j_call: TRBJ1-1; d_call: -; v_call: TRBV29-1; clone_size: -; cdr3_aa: CSFLGQGWGHEAFF; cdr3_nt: TGCAGCTTCCTAGGTCAGGGGTGGGGTCATGAAGCTTTCTTT
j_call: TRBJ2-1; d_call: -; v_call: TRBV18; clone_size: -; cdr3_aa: CASSRAIGDEQFF; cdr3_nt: TGTGCCAGCTCACGGGCGATAGGCGATGAGCAGTTCTTC
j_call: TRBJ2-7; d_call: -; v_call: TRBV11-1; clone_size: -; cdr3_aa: CASSLRTNSYEQYF; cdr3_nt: TGTGCCAGCAGCTTACGTACTAATTCCTACGAGCAGTACTTC
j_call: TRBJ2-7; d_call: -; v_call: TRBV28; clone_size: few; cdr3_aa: CASSYDGYEQYF; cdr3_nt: TGTGCCAGCAGTTACGACGGCTACGAGCAGTACTTC
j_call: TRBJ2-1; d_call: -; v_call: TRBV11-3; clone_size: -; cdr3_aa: CASSLQPPSGWNEQFF; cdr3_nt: TGTGCCAGCAGCTTACAGCCCCCCTCGGGATGGAATGAGCAGTTCTTC
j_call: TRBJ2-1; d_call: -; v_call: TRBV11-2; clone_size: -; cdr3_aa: CASRAPGQSYNEQFF; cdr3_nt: TGTGCCAGCAGAGCCCCTGGGCAAAGTTACAATGAGCAGTTCTTC
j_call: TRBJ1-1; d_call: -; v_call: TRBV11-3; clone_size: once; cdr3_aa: CASSPLGQLNTEAFF; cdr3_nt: TGTGCCAGCAGCCCACTCGGACAGCTGAACACTGAAGCTTTCTTT
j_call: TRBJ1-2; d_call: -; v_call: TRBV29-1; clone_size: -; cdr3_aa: CSPLDGYTF; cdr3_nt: TGCAGCCCCTTGGATGGCTACACCTTC
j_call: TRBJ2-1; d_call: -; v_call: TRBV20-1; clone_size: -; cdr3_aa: CSAYIPSRNEQFF; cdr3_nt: TGCAGTGCCTATATCCCCTCTCGAAATGAGCAGTTCTTC
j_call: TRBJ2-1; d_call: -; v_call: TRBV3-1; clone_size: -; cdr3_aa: CASSSFAGDNEQFF; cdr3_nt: TGTGCCAGCAGCTCCTTCGCAGGCGACAATGAGCAGTTCTTC
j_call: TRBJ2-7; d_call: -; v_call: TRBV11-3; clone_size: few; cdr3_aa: CASSLNPTISYEQYF; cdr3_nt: TGTGCCAGCAGCTTAAACCCGACGATTTCATACGAGCAGTACTTC
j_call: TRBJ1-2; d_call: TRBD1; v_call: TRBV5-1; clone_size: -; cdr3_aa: CASSFPDRVNYGYTF; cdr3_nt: TGCGCCAGCAGCTTCCCGGACAGGGTCAACTATGGCTACACCTTC
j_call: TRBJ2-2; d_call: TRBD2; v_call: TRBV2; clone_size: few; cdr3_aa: CASSETSGRAGELFF; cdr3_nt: TGTGCCAGCAGTGAAACTAGCGGGAGAGCCGGGGAGCTGTTTTTT
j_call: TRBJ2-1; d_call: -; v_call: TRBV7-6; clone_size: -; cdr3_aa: CASSLFAGSNEQFF; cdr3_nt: TGTGCCAGCAGCTTATTTGCAGGGTCAAATGAGCAGTTCTTC
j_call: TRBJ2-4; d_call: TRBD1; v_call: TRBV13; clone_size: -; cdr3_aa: CASRPGTAIAKNIQYF; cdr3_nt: TGTGCCAGCAGGCCCGGGACAGCAATAGCCAAAAACATTCAGTACTTC
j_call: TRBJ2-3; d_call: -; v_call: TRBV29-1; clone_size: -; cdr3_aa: CSVTKADTQYF; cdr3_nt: TGCAGCGTTACAAAGGCAGATACGCAGTATTTT
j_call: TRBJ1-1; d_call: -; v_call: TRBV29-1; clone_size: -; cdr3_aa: CSVEPAPNTEAFF; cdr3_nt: TGCAGCGTTGAACCTGCCCCGAACACTGAAGCTTTCTTT
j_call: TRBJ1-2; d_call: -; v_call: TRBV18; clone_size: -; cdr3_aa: CASRVPGHVYGYTF; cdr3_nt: TGTGCCAGCAGAGTGCCGGGACACGTCTATGGCTACACCTTC
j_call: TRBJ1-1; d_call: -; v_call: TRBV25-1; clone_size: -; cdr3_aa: CASSRGGTGITEAFF; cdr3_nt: TGTGCCAGCAGTCGTGGAGGGACCGGTATCACTGAAGCTTTCTTT
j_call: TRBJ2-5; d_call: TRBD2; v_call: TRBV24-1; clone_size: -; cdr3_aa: CATSGSSGGQETQYF; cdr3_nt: TGTGCCACCAGCGGGTCTAGCGGAGGGCAAGAGACCCAGTACTTC
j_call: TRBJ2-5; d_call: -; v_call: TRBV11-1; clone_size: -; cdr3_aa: CASSRGWSGQGGETQYF; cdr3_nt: TGTGCCAGCAGCCGCGGGTGGTCTGGGCAAGGTGGGGAGACCCAGTACTTC
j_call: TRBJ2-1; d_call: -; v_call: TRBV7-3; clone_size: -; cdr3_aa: CASSASRSSYNEQFF; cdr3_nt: TGTGCCAGCAGCGCTAGCCGGAGCTCCTACAATGAGCAGTTCTTC
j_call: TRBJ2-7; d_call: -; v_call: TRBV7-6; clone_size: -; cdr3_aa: CASSLELTGKQYF; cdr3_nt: TGTGCCAGCAGCTTAGAGCTAACGGGCAAGCAGTACTTC
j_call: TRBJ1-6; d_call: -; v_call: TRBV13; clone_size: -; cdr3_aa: CASKLTDNSPLHF; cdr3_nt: TGTGCCAGCAAGTTGACCGACAATTCACCCCTCCACTTT
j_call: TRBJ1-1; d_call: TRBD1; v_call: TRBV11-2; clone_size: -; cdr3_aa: CASSVDRDTEAFF; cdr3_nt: TGTGCCAGCAGCGTAGACAGGGACACTGAAGCTTTCTTT
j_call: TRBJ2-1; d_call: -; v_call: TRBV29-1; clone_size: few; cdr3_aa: CSVEAAEQFF; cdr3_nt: TGCAGCGTTGAAGCTGCGGAGCAGTTCTTC
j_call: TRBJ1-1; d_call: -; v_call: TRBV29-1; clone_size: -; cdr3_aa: CSVDRVREAFF; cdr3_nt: TGCAGCGTTGATAGGGTTAGGGAAGCTTTCTTT
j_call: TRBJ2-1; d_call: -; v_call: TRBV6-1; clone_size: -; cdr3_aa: CASRTAYNEQFF; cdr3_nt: TGTGCCAGCAGGACAGCCTACAATGAGCAGTTCTTC
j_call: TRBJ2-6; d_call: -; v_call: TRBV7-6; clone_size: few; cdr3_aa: CASSLTSGANVLTF; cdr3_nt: TGTGCCAGCAGCTTGACCTCTGGGGCCAACGTCCTGACTTTC
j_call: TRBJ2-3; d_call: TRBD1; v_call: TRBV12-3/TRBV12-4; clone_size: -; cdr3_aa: CASSSYGQGPTDTQYF; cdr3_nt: TGTGCCAGCAGTTCGTATGGACAGGGGCCCACAGATACGCAGTATTTT
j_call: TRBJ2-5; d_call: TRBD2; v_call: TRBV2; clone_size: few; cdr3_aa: CASSASSLGLAETQYF; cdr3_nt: TGTGCCAGCAGTGCGAGTTCCCTGGGACTAGCGGAGACCCAGTACTTC
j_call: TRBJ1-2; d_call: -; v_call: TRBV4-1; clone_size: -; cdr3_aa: CASSQVSGSGNYGYTF; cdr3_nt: TGCGCCAGCAGCCAAGTTTCGGGCAGCGGGAACTATGGCTACACCTTC
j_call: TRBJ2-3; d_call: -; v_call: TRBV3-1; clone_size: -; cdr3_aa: CASSPSGGMSTDTQYF; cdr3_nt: TGTGCCAGCAGCCCTAGTGGGGGGATGAGCACAGATACGCAGTATTTT
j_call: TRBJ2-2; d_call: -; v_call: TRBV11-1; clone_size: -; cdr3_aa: CASSHTAKLGELFF; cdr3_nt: TGTGCCAGCAGCCATACAGCTAAACTCGGGGAGCTGTTTTTT
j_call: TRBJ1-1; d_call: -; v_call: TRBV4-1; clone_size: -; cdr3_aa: CASSQKLLTWNTEAFF; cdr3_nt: TGCGCCAGCAGCCAAAAGTTATTGACGTGGAACACTGAAGCTTTCTTT
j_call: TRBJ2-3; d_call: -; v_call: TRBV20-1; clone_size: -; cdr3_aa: CSARESGVDTQYF; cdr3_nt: TGCAGTGCTAGAGAATCAGGGGTGGATACGCAGTATTTT
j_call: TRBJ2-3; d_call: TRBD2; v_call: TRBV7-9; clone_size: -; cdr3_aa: CASSLRAGDTDTQYF; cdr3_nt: TGTGCCAGCAGCTTAAGGGCGGGGGACACAGATACGCAGTATTTT
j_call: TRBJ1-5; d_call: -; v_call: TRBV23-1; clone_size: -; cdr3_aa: CASSHGDRISNQPQHF; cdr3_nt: TGCGCCAGCAGTCACGGAGACAGAATTAGCAATCAGCCCCAGCATTTT
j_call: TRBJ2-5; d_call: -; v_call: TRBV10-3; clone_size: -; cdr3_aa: CATRGHPQETQYF; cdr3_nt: TGTGCCACCCGGGGACATCCTCAAGAGACCCAGTACTTC
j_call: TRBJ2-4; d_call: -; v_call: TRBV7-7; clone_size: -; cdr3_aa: CASSQPGPPNIQYF; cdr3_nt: TGTGCCAGCAGTCAACCGGGACCCCCGAACATTCAGTACTTC
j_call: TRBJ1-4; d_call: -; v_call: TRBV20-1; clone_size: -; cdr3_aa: CSARWDKAEKLFF; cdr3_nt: TGCAGTGCTAGGTGGGACAAGGCCGAAAAACTGTTTTTT
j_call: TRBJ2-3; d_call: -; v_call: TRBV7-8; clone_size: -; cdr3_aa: CASGSGGVGDTQYF; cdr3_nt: TGTGCCAGCGGAAGTGGGGGCGTCGGGGATACGCAGTATTTT
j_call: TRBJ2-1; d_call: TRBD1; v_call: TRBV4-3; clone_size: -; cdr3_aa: CASSQTGGEQFF; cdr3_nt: TGCGCCAGCAGCCAGACAGGGGGTGAGCAGTTCTTC
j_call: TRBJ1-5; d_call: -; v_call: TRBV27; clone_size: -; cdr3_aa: CASSLSGVQPQHF; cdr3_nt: TGTGCCAGCAGTTTATCGGGGGTGCAGCCCCAGCATTTT
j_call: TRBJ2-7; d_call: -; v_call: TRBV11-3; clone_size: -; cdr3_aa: CASRKGVEYEQYF; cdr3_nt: TGTGCCAGCAGGAAAGGCGTAGAATACGAGCAGTACTTC